The present TCR beta chain was sequenced within a study of shared clonotypes between healthy human individuals. Study-level findings and limits: The study found lower generation probabilities in non-shared clonotypes than in those shared by all four donors. Naive subsets, compared against memory subsets, generally had larger estimated richness values. Owing to a small donor count, the genetic and exposure-history diversity represented was limited. The study sampled only blood, and tissue repertoires likely differ.

Data came from immunoSEQ multiplex PCR; TCRdb stores just in-frame clones and leaves some out. The table has millions of clones, about 92% seen once; the top ten hold more than 0.12%. As for this clone: Its target is not known. In the same sample, other DNA sequences code for this CDR3.

CDR3 length: 12 amino acids. From germline, CDR1 is MNHNS and CDR2 SASEGT. V was trimmed by 2 bases and J by 3 bases, leaving 2 bases between them. This TCR derives from a man in his late teens or twenties in good health. This chain links TRBV6-1 with TRBJ1-5; D gene unclear. The sequencing input was naive CD4+ T cells sorted from blood. As for subset: CD45RA+ positively selected. The chain's CDR3 is CASSEPNQPQHF. Here the CDR3 DNA reads TGTGCCAGCAGTGAACCCAATCAGCCCCAGCATTTT.